This T cell receptor beta chain was recovered during a study of a mutant IDH1 vaccine in newly diagnosed glioma. Study context: Eight vaccine doses were administered to patients at weeks 1, 3, 5, 7, 11, 15, 19 and 23. Patients were pretreated with radiotherapy, temozolomide, or both, mostly both.

The V gene's germline CDR1 is SGHTS and CDR2 YDEGEE. Trimming took 10 bases from V and 7 from J; bases not matched to a gene: 15. The CDR3 has 15 amino acids. Indicated time point: week 5, during vaccination. A single vaccine dose contained 300 ug of mutant IDH1 20-mer peptide, and topical imiquimod was used with it. A word on this clone: The antigen is not known.

Produced via immunoSEQ multiplex PCR; TCRdb's table is partial and in-frame only. The profile shows tens of thousands of clones, less than 85% of them singletons. The receptor was derived from a woman between 18 and 30 years old with glioma. Some clones in this sample may be carry-over from other donors' samples. The sequencing here drew on PBMCs, taken from a glioma patient whose treatment included an IDH1 peptide vaccine. The chain carries TRBV5-8 and TRBJ2-1; 9 nucleotides match TRBD2. CDR3 in amino acids: CAQRFLAGVGNEQFF. CDR3 nucleotides: TGTGCCCAGAGGTTTTTAGCGGGAGTGGGGAATGAGCAGTTCTTC.